These T cell receptor beta chains were read from a single sample in a study of human T cells and chemical hapten exposure. MiXCR, run by TCRdb on the RACE reads, gives a single entry per CDR3 protein. The profile shows 70,000 or so distinct CDR3 sequences, approximately 10% of them singletons. The material sequenced was whole blood, taken in connection with sensitization to the hapten diphenylcyclopropenone (DPC). The receptor source for this set is a woman in her forties or fifties with alopecia areata. Some clones in this sample may be carry-over from other donors' samples. Each CDR3 is given with its conserved first and last residue. The D gene is left open where the match is weak. Where a row states a size, it is once, few, many or the class of an expanded clone; other rows omit it.

>NA|TRBV20-1|TRBJ2-1|NA
TGCAGTGCCCGTCGTCCCGGGACCCCTATATACAATGAGCAGTTCTTC
CSARRPGTPIYNEQFF
>many|TRBV28|TRBJ2-1|TRBD2
TGTGCCAGCAGTTTAGGCGGCGGGGGGGCCTTAAATGAGCAGTTCTTC
CASSLGGGGALNEQFF
>NA|TRBV7-6|TRBJ1-1|TRBD1
TGTGCCAGCAGCTTAGGTCCGGGACAGAGGATGAACACTGAAGCTTTCTTT
CASSLGPGQRMNTEAFF
>NA|TRBV3-1|TRBJ1-2|NA
TGTGCCAGCAGCCAAGCAGGGAATGGCTACACCTTC
CASSQAGNGYTF
>few|TRBV3-1|TRBJ2-1|TRBD2
TGTGCCAGCCTAAGCGGGAGGGCCTCCTACAATGAGCAGTTCTTC
CASLSGRASYNEQFF
>once|TRBV29-1|TRBJ2-7|TRBD1
TGCAGCGTTCGGGGACAGGGGTCGGGTGAGCAGTACTTC
CSVRGQGSGEQYF
>many|TRBV20-1|TRBJ1-5|NA
TGCAGTGCTAGGTCCCGGAGTAGCAATCAGCCCCAGCATTTT
CSARSRSSNQPQHF
>many|TRBV18|TRBJ2-7|TRBD1
TGTGCCAGCTCGCTTGGGACAGATCTAAAATACGAGCAGTACTTC
CASSLGTDLKYEQYF
>many|TRBV5-1|TRBJ1-3|NA
TGCGCCAGCAGCTTGGAACGGCTCTCTGGAAACACCATATATTTT
CASSLERLSGNTIYF
>few|TRBV4-2|TRBJ1-2|NA
TGTGCCAGCAGCCAAGAGGACTACTATGGCTACACCTTC
CASSQEDYYGYTF
>many|TRBV29-1|TRBJ2-2|TRBD1
TGCAGCGTCGGACAGGGACCGACCGGGGAGCTGTTTTTT
CSVGQGPTGELFF
>many|TRBV20-1|TRBJ1-4|NA
TGCAGTGCTGCAGAGGCAGAAAAACTGTTTTTT
CSAAEAEKLFF
>NA|TRBV28|TRBJ1-4|TRBD1
TGTGCCAGCAGTAGGAGCGGGACAGGGTATGAAAAACTGTTTTTT
CASSRSGTGYEKLFF
>many|TRBV6-6|TRBJ2-3|NA
TGTGCCAGCAGCCTTGACAGGGCGGGAGGCACAGATACGCAGTATTTT
CASSLDRAGGTDTQYF
>many|TRBV10-3|TRBJ1-2|NA
TGTGCCAACAGAAGAGCCGGGACAACGAACTATGGCTACACCTTC
CANRRAGTTNYGYTF
>few|TRBV3-1|TRBJ2-5|TRBD2
TGTGCCAGCAGCCAACGCCGGGGGGGAGAGACCCAGTACTTC
CASSQRRGGETQYF
>many|TRBV7-9|TRBJ1-2|NA
TGTGCCAGCAGCCAAAATCGACAGGTTTCCCCGCCGTATGGCTACACCTTC
CASSQNRQVSPPYGYTF
>many|TRBV3-1|TRBJ2-5|TRBD2
TGTGCCAGCAGCCCGGGACTAGCGGACCAAGAGACCCAGTACTTC
CASSPGLADQETQYF
>NA|TRBV2|TRBJ2-7|TRBD1
TGTGCCAGCAGTGAGCAGGGACAGGGGTACGAGCAGTACTTC
CASSEQGQGYEQYF
>NA|TRBV2|TRBJ2-7|TRBD2
TGTGCCAGCAGTTCGGGACTAGCGGGCGGGGAGCAGTACTTC
CASSSGLAGGEQYF
>NA|TRBV28|TRBJ2-7|NA
TGTGCCAGCCCTCCGGCGATAGGGGTTGACTACGAGCAGTACTTC
CASPPAIGVDYEQYF
>NA|TRBV28|TRBJ2-3|NA
TGTGCCAGCACACCTTCCGCGATAATAATGGGGAGGAGCACAGATACGCAGTATTTT
CASTPSAIIMGRSTDTQYF
>NA|TRBV7-2|TRBJ2-5|TRBD2
TGTGCCATCACCCCCAGGGCGGGAGGCAGAGAGACCCAGTACTTC
CAITPRAGGRETQYF
>few|TRBV20-1|TRBJ2-3|TRBD2
TGCAGTGCAAGGGAGGGAGGTTGGACAGATACGCAGTATTTT
CSAREGGWTDTQYF
>few|TRBV13|TRBJ1-4|NA
TGTGCCAGCAGCTTAAGGGTAGTGGGGCCTAATGAAAAACTGTTTTTT
CASSLRVVGPNEKLFF
>NA|TRBV6-5|TRBJ2-7|NA
TGTGCCAGCAGCCCCGATGGGCACAGGGCGACCTACGAGCAGTACTTC
CASSPDGHRATYEQYF
>NA|TRBV4-3|TRBJ2-7|NA
TGCGCCAGCAGCCAAGAAGAGGGGGGACCTTACGAGCAGTACTTC
CASSQEEGGPYEQYF
>NA|TRBV18|TRBJ1-1|TRBD1
TGTGCCAGCTCACAGGGACAGGTGAACACTGAAGCTTTCTTT
CASSQGQVNTEAFF
>many|TRBV7-9|TRBJ2-3|TRBD1
TGTGCCAGCAGCCCTTGGAAGACAGGGAGCACAGATACGCAGTATTTT
CASSPWKTGSTDTQYF
>many|TRBV12-3/TRBV12-4|TRBJ1-5|TRBD1
TGTGCCAGCAGTCCCGAACAGGGGACACGACAGCCCCAGCATTTT
CASSPEQGTRQPQHF
>NA|TRBV5-1|TRBJ1-3|NA
TGCGCCAGCAGACCCGGACAAGACTCTGGAAACACCATATATTTT
CASRPGQDSGNTIYF
>many|TRBV12-3/TRBV12-4|TRBJ1-1|NA
TGTGCCAGCAGTCGGGGGGCTGAAGCTTTCTTT
CASSRGAEAFF
>NA|TRBV6-2/TRBV6-3|TRBJ1-5|NA
TGTGCCAGCAGACGTGACCGGGCCGGCGGGGACAATCAGCCCCAGCATTTT
CASRRDRAGGDNQPQHF
>few|TRBV21-1|TRBJ2-5|NA
TGTGCCAGCAAGGTTTCCGGGATGGAGACCCAGTACTTC
CASKVSGMETQYF
>few|TRBV6-5|TRBJ2-5|NA
TGTGCCAGCAGTCGAATGTACCAAGAGACCCAGTACTTC
CASSRMYQETQYF
>NA|TRBV13|TRBJ2-7|NA
TGTGCCAGCAGCCATAGGACAGGGAGGGACTCCTACGAGCAGTACTTC
CASSHRTGRDSYEQYF
>few|TRBV4-2|TRBJ2-5|TRBD1
TGTGCCAGCAGCCAAGTGAACAGGGGGCCCCAAGAGACCCAGTACTTC
CASSQVNRGPQETQYF
>NA|TRBV4-2|TRBJ2-7|TRBD2
TGTGCCAGCAGCCAAGAGCGACCCGGGACTAGCGGGATGTACGAGCAGTACTTC
CASSQERPGTSGMYEQYF
>few|TRBV29-1|TRBJ1-1|NA
TGCAGCGCGGGACATTGGAACACTGAAGCTTTCTTT
CSAGHWNTEAFF
>few|TRBV28|TRBJ1-2|NA
TGTGCCAGCAGTTCTCGGACGATTCCTAACTATGGCTACACCTTC
CASSSRTIPNYGYTF
>NA|TRBV15|TRBJ2-7|NA
TGTGCCACCAGCAGAGGAATAAGGACACAATCCTACGAGCAGTACTTC
CATSRGIRTQSYEQYF
>NA|TRBV7-9|TRBJ2-7|NA
TGTGCCAGCAGCTTTTCCCCCAAGCGGGACAGGCTGTACGAGCAGTACTTC
CASSFSPKRDRLYEQYF
>many|TRBV5-1|TRBJ1-1|NA
TGCGCCAGCAGCTTGGTAGCGGGCGCGGGTGAAGCTTTCTTT
CASSLVAGAGEAFF
>few|TRBV28|TRBJ2-4|NA
TGTGCCAGCAGTTCCAGGGGCGCGAGGGCCAAAAACATTCAGTACTTC
CASSSRGARAKNIQYF
>NA|TRBV2|TRBJ2-7|NA
TGTGCCAGCAGTGAATTACTGTCCTCCTACGAGCAGTACTTC
CASSELLSSYEQYF
>NA|TRBV4-2|TRBJ2-7|NA
TGTGCCAGCAGCCAGGCCTACGAGCAGTACTTC
CASSQAYEQYF
>many|TRBV5-1|TRBJ1-1|NA
TGCGCCAGCAGCTTGTGGGGGCCGAACACTGAAGCTTTCTTT
CASSLWGPNTEAFF
>NA|TRBV29-1|TRBJ1-5|NA
TGCAGCGTTGTAGACAGCAATCAGCCCCAGCATTTT
CSVVDSNQPQHF
>NA|TRBV28|TRBJ1-6|NA
TGTGCCAGCAGTTTAAGAGGGTCACCCCTCCACTTT
CASSLRGSPLHF
>many|TRBV11-2|TRBJ1-1|NA
TGTGCCAGCAGCTTTCAGGGCACTGAAGCTTTCTTT
CASSFQGTEAFF
>many|TRBV20-1|TRBJ1-5|NA
TGCAGTGCAAGGGATAGCAATCAGCCCCAGCATTTT
CSARDSNQPQHF
>many|TRBV2|TRBJ1-1|NA
TGTGCCAGCAGTCCCTCGACATCCTTGAGGACTGAAGCTTTCTTT
CASSPSTSLRTEAFF
>few|TRBV12-3/TRBV12-4|TRBJ1-1|NA
TGTGCCAGCAGTCCTCGTAGGGGCGGGTACGACACTGAAGCTTTCTTT
CASSPRRGGYDTEAFF
>NA|TRBV10-3|TRBJ2-1|TRBD1
TGTGCCATCCAGGGGGTACAAGCGGATGAGCAGTTCTTC
CAIQGVQADEQFF
>NA|TRBV11-2|TRBJ2-1|TRBD1
TGTGCCAGCAGCTTCGGACAGGGGGCAAATGAGCAGTTCTTC
CASSFGQGANEQFF